This passage covers 31 T cell receptor beta chains from one sample sequenced in a study of blood T cells in healthy people across ages. It was with a sample-barcoded 5' primer and a J-beta primer mix that a second PCR of roughly 7 to 12 cycles was run. From the 5' RACE reads, TCRdb called clonotypes with MiXCR, one entry per CDR3 protein. Among about 970,000 distinct CDR3 sequences listed, about 53% were seen once. The sequenced sample was blood. Receptors were obtained from a woman aged 60 to 75 in good health.

Notes on this clonotype: This may arise from a read error, as a much more abundant clone is one base away. This chain connects TRBV6-1 to TRBJ2-1; D not certain. Germline CDR1 reads MNHNS; CDR2 reads SASEGT. The CDR3 totals 13 residues. In nucleotides, the CDR3 is TGTGCCATCAGTGATTATCTGGCGAATGAGCAGTTCTTC. Its translation: CAISDYLANEQFF.

The chain carries TRBV29-1 and TRBJ2-1; 7 nucleotides align to TRBD2. Germline V gene data show CDR1 as SQVTM and CDR2 as ANQGSEA. J lost 8 bases, V lost 6 bases, and 10 bases had no gene match. The CDR3 is 13 residues long. The CDR3 region is CSVGGGPLDEQFF. The CDR3 coding sequence is TGCAGCGTCGGGGGAGGGCCGTTGGATGAGCAGTTCTTC.

This sequence joins TRBV5-5 and TRBJ1-4, with D unresolved. The CDR3 runs 14 residues. Trimming took 6 bases from V and 5 from J, leaving 14 bases between them. Germline V gene data show CDR1 as SGHKS and CDR2 as YYEKEE (reference sequence). Here the CDR3 DNA reads TGTGCCAGCAATCGACGATGGGAGAATGAAAAACTGTTTTTT. Its translation: CASNRRWENEKLFF. The full variable domain, with the rest looked up from reference TRBV5-5 and TRBJ1-4, is DAGVTQSPTHLIKTRGQQVTLRCSPISGHKSVSWYQQVLGQGPQFIFQYYEKEERGRGNFPDRFSARQFPNYSSELNVNALLLGDSALYLCASNRRWENEKLFFGSGTQLSVL.

This chain joins TRBV21-1 and TRBJ2-7; TRBD2 is the table's D call and was not checked against the DNA. TRBV21-1 is a pseudogene. CDR3 length: 10 residues. CDR3 residues: CANRAEEQYF. CDR3 bases: TGTGCCAACCGAGCGGAGGAGCAGTACTTC.

This chain uses TRBV12-3 or TRBV12-4 with TRBJ2-1, with D unclear. Trimming took 2 bases from V and 6 from J, leaving 8 bases between them. The CDR3 consists of 13 residues. The DNA for the CDR3 is TGTGCCAGCAGTTTAACCTACGTCAATGAGCAGTTCTTC. Translated: CASSLTYVNEQFF.

There are many counts of this clonotype. V and J are TRBV29-1 and TRBJ2-3; 7 bases line up with TRBD2. The V gene end was trimmed by 8 bases and the J gene end by 3 bases; junction bases not matched to a gene: 5. This CDR3 region has 12 residues. Germline V gene sequence: CDR1 SQVTM, CDR2 ANQGSEA. Written as DNA, the CDR3 is TGCAGCTGGGGAGGGGAGACAGATACGCAGTATTTT. It is translated as CSWGGETDTQYF.

There are a few counts of this clonotype. The chain employs TRBV3-1 and TRBJ2-3, with D unclear. The CDR3 loop spans 13 amino acids. CDR1 is LGHDT and CDR2 is YNNKEL in the germline V gene (reference sequence). Trimming stripped 7 bases from V and 2 bases from J, with 10 bases between. For the CDR3, the DNA is TGTGCCAGCAAACGGCACGCCACAGATACGCAGTATTTT. This translates into CASKRHATDTQYF.

The chain combines TRBV10-3 with TRBJ2-3, with 7 bases identical to TRBD2. Germline-derived CDR1 and CDR2 are ENHRY and SYGVKD. The CDR3 consists of 16 residues. The V gene end was trimmed by 0 bases and the J gene end by 1 base; junction bases not matched to a gene: 4. CDR3 DNA sequence: TGTGCCATCAGTGAGTCGAAGGCGGGGGGCACAGATACGCAGTATTTT. Translation: CAISESKAGGTDTQYF.

This clonotype was observed a handful of times. The chain employs TRBV12-3 or TRBV12-4 and TRBJ2-3; possibly TRBD2 for D (5 bases). V lost 5 bases to trimming and J lost 2 bases, with 17 bases between them. The CDR3 has 16 amino acids. As DNA, the CDR3 is TGTGCCAGCAGTAAGAGACCGGGATTAAACACAGATACGCAGTATTTT. Amino acid sequence: CASSKRPGLNTDTQYF.

This clonotype was picked up many times. V is TRBV2 and J is TRBJ2-7; 10 bases are shared with TRBD2. The J segment lost 3 bases and the V segment lost 8 bases, leaving 7 bases of the junction unmatched. The CDR3 contains 14 residues. Germline V gene lookup returns CDR1 SNHLY and CDR2 FYNNEI. CDR3 amino acids: CASCLTSGIYEQYF. CDR3 in DNA: TGTGCCAGCTGTCTCACTAGCGGGATCTACGAGCAGTACTTC.

The V and J genes are TRBV2 and TRBJ2-1; TRBD2 aligns across 7 bases. Germline CDR1 SNHLY, CDR2 FYNNEI. After removal of 8 bases from V and 5 bases from J, the junction contained 9 bases not matched to a gene. This CDR3 contains 14 residues. The CDR3 protein is CASGTRGIHNEQFF. The CDR3 DNA follows: TGTGCCAGCGGGACGCGGGGGATACACAATGAGCAGTTCTTC.

Only a few counts were recorded for this clonotype. The chain has TRBV6-2 or TRBV6-3 and TRBJ1-2; D remains unclear. The CDR3 is made up of 14 amino acids. Trimming stripped 4 bases from V and 6 bases from J, with 15 bases between. Germline V CDR1 and CDR2: MNHEY, SVGEGT. CDR3 amino acids: CASSFLGVRDGYTF. The CDR3, as DNA: TGTGCCAGCAGTTTCCTCGGGGTCCGGGATGGCTACACCTTC.

The sample holds many counts of this clonotype. The rearrangement links TRBV20-1 to TRBJ2-1, with TRBD2 identical over 9 bases. Germline assignment: CDR1 DFQATT and CDR2 SNEGSKA (reference sequence). With 0 bases clipped from V and 8 bases from J, the junction kept 8 bases outside the gene matches. The CDR3 spans 15 residues. In DNA, the CDR3 is TGCAGTGCTAGAGATTGGGTAGCGGGAGTCCATGAGCAGTTCTTC. Translating it yields CSARDWVAGVHEQFF.

The chain links TRBV3-1 to TRBJ2-3; D assignment may be TRBD1 or TRBD2 (5 bases each). Germline V CDR1 and CDR2: LGHDT, YNNKEL (reference sequence). Trimming cost V 1 base and J 1 base, with 12 bases left between them. CDR3 size: 16 residues. The CDR3 protein is CASSQARGSGTDTQYF. CDR3 DNA: TGTGCCAGCAGCCAAGCACGGGGCTCTGGCACAGATACGCAGTATTTT.

The chain employs TRBV6-2 or TRBV6-3 and TRBJ2-1; D is perhaps TRBD1 or TRBD2 (5 bases each). The J call is in doubt because the DNA end fits TRBJ2-7 better. CDR3 length equals 14 residues. The germline CDR1 and CDR2 sequences are MNHEY and SVGEGT. The CDR3 nucleotides read TGTGCCAGCAGCTACCGGGACCCCTCCTACGAGCAGTACTTC. It is translated as CASSYRDPSYEQYF.

This clonotype was observed a handful of times. V is TRBV7-9 and J is TRBJ2-1; D ambiguous. Germline loops: CDR1 SEHNR, CDR2 FQNEAQ (reference sequence). The CDR3 totals 10 residues. Trimming removed 5 bases from V and 9 bases from J, with 5 bases in between. This CDR3 reads CASSPGEQFF. The CDR3 bases are TGTGCCAGCAGCCCGGGTGAGCAGTTCTTC.

This clonotype was counted only a few times. The chain employs TRBV25-1 and TRBJ1-1; D ambiguous. Germline CDR1 MGHDK, CDR2 SYGVNS. V was clipped by 2 bases and J by 4 bases, with 11 bases between them. The CDR3 runs 14 residues. DNA of the CDR3: TGTGCCAGCAGTGAACAGTTTTCCGCCACTGAAGCTTTCTTT. It translates to CASSEQFSATEAFF.

V and J are TRBV4-1 and TRBJ2-2, with D unresolved. Germline V gene sequence: CDR1 MGHRA, CDR2 YSYEKL. This CDR3 comprises 16 residues. Trimming stripped 0 bases from V and 0 bases from J, with 8 bases between. The CDR3 bases are TGCGCCAGCAGCCAAGATGCACGAGCGAACACCGGGGAGCTGTTTTTT. The encoded protein is CASSQDARANTGELFF.

About this clonotype: Its ends do not fully match the called genes, so a read error is possible. The chain recombines TRBV6-1 with TRBJ2-7, with 9 bases fitting TRBD2. The CDR3 runs to 17 residues. From germline, CDR1 is MNHNS and CDR2 SASEGT. The CDR3 DNA is TGTGCCAGCAGGACCGGCGGAAATAGCGGGAGTTCCTTCGAGCAGTACTTC. Residues: CASRTGGNSGSSFEQYF.

The chain recombines TRBV20-1 with TRBJ2-4; D unresolved. V lost 5 bases, J lost 0 bases, and 11 bases lay in between. Germline loops: CDR1 DFQATT, CDR2 SNEGSKA (reference sequence). CDR3 length equals 14 residues. CDR3 sequence: CSAGVSLAKNIQYF. DNA of the CDR3: TGCAGTGCTGGAGTAAGCCTAGCCAAAAACATTCAGTACTTC.

About this clonotype itself: The junction differs from germline at one of its ends, possibly a read error. This chain links TRBV18 with TRBJ2-1; no clear D. The CDR3 extends over 14 amino acids. From germline, CDR1 is KGHSH and CDR2 LQKENI. The CDR3 sequence: CASSPDSGPPAPLF. The CDR3, as DNA: TGTGCCAGCTCACCCGATTCAGGACCCCCTGCCCCGTTATTC.

This clonotype has only a few counts. This sequence joins TRBV7-2 and TRBJ1-2; 10 nucleotides match TRBD1. This CDR3 has 13 amino acids. Germline-derived CDR1 and CDR2 are SGHTA and FQGNSA. With 5 bases clipped from V and 7 bases from J, the junction kept 4 bases outside the gene matches. DNA for the CDR3: TGTGCCAGCAGCGCCAGACAGGGGGCTGGCTACACCTTC. As protein: CASSARQGAGYTF.

The chain couples TRBV30 to TRBJ2-3, with 8 bases fitting TRBD1. In germline, CDR1 is GTSNPN, CDR2 SVGIG (reference sequence). V lost 8 bases, J lost 4 bases, and 8 bases stayed unmatched. There are 13 residues in the CDR3. DNA for the CDR3: TGTGCCGGGACAGGCGGGGTCGCAGATACGCAGTATTTT. Translating gives CAGTGGVADTQYF.

The table lists this clonotype with a count of one. The genes are TRBV27 and TRBJ2-7, with D uncertain. Germline-derived CDR1 and CDR2 are MNHEY and SMNVEV (reference sequence). The CDR3 loop spans 13 amino acids. V was pared by 5 bases and J by 4 bases, with 12 bases between. CDR3 sequence (DNA): TGTGCCAGCAGTGCCGGCAGATGGTACGAGCAGTACTTC. Its translation: CASSAGRWYEQYF.

The chain uses TRBV7-2 and TRBJ2-5, with unresolved D. The DNA end is more similar to TRBJ2-7, so the J call may be wrong. The CDR3 has 14 amino acids. The V gene's germline CDR1 is SGHTA and CDR2 FQGNSA. The CDR3 DNA reads as TGTGCCAGCAGCTTAGAAATGGGAATCGGCGAGCAGTACTTC. This encodes CASSLEMGIGEQYF.

The rearrangement uses TRBV4-1 and TRBJ1-4, with D maybe TRBD1 (5 bases). This CDR3 has 16 amino acids. Trimming took off 0 bases at V and 4 bases at J, with 12 bases between the two ends. Germline V gives CDR1 MGHRA, CDR2 YSYEKL. The CDR3, as DNA: TGCGCCAGCAGCCAAGAGCGAGCGGGGCGTAATGAAAAACTGTTTTTT. It codes for CASSQERAGRNEKLFF.

J is TRBJ1-1 and V is TRBV7-2; perhaps TRBD1 as D (6 bases). The V gene lost 3 bases and the J gene lost 8 bases, with 16 bases spanning the gap. The CDR3 spans 14 residues. Germline loops: CDR1 SGHTA, CDR2 FQGNSA. In DNA form, the CDR3 reads TGTGCCAGCAGCTTGGGGGCCGAGAGGACCGAAGCTTTCTTT. Translating gives CASSLGAERTEAFF.

The rearrangement links TRBV20-1 to TRBJ2-1; no definite D call. The DNA end lines up better with TRBJ2-7; the J call may be wrong. Germline V gives CDR1 DFQATT, CDR2 SNEGSKA (reference sequence). The CDR3 sequence is 12 residues long. CDR3 DNA sequence: TGCAGTGCTAGTATAGCCTACAATGAGCAGTACTTC. Its protein product is CSASIAYNEQYF.

The chain uses TRBV29-1 and TRBJ1-2; no firm D call. The V and J ends lost 2 bases and 2 bases respectively, with 9 bases between them. This CDR3 is 13 amino acids long. Germline-derived CDR1 and CDR2 are SQVTM and ANQGSEA. CDR3 DNA: TGCAGCGTTGAACGACTGCCGAACTATGGCTACACCTTC. This encodes CSVERLPNYGYTF.

Turning to this clonotype: One end of the junction varies from germline; a read error may be responsible. The V and J genes are TRBV18 and TRBJ2-7, with a possible D match to TRBD2 (5 bases). The CDR3 totals 16 residues. The V gene's germline CDR1 is KGHSH and CDR2 LQKENI. The CDR3 is CASSPPRAESSYEQNF. DNA for the CDR3: TGTGCCAGCTCACCACCGAGGGCTGAAAGCTCCTACGAGCAGAACTTC.

This clonotype has only a few counts. J is TRBJ2-3 and V is TRBV21-1; the table's D call, TRBD2, has no DNA check behind it. TRBV21-1 is classified as a pseudogene. This CDR3 region has 17 residues. CDR3 sequence: CASSKWREGPSTDTQYF. As DNA, the CDR3 is TGTGCCAGCAGCAAGTGGCGGGAGGGCCCCAGCACAGATACGCAGTATTTT.